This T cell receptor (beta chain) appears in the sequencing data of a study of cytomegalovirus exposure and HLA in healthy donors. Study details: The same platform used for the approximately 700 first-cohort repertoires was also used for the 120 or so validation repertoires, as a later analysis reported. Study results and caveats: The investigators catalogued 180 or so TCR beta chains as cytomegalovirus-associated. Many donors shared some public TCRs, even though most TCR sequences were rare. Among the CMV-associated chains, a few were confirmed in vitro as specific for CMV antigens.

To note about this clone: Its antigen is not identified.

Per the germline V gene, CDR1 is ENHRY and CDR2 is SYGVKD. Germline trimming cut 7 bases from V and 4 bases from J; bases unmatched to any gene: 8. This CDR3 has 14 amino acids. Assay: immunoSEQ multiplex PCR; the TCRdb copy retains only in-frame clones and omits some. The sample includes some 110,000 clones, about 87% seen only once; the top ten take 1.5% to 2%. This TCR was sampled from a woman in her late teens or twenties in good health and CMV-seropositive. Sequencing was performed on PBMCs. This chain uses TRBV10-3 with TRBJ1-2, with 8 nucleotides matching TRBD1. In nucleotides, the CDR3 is TGTGCCATCACCGGACAGGGTGCGAGCTATGGCTACACCTTC. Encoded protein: CAITGQGASYGYTF.